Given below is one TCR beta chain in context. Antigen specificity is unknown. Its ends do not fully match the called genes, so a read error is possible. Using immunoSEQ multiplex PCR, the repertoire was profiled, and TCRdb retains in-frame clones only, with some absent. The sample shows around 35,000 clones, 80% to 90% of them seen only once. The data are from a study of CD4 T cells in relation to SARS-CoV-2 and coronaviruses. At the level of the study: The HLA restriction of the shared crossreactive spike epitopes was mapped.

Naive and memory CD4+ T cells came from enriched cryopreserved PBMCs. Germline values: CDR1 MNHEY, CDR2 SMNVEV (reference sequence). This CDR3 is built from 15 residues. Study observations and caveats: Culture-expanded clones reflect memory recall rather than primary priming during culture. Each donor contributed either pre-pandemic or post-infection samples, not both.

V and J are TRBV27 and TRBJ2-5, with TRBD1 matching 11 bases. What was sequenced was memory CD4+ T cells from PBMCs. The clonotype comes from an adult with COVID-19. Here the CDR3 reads CASSFLGQGGEAQYF. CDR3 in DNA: TGTGCCAGCAGTTTTTTGGGACAGGGGGGAGAGGCCCAGTACTTC.